The sequence of this TCR beta chain was determined in a study of T-cell memory formation after mild COVID-19. TCRdb fed the 5' RACE reads into MiXCR, producing one record per CDR3 protein. Among around 140,000 distinct CDR3 sequences listed, 15% to 20% were seen once. Note on this clonotype: Its target is not known.

Findings and limits, study-wide: Certain responding clones were present in pre-infection memory, suggesting participation of cross-reactive memory.

CDR1 and CDR2 (germline): MNHNY, SVGAGI (reference sequence). The CDR3 runs 14 residues. V lost 5 bases and J lost 7, with 15 bases in between. V gene TRBV6-6 combines with J gene TRBJ2-4; the D call may be TRBD1 or TRBD2 (6 bases each). This sequence originates from an adult woman who had mild COVID-19 (a few samples of this study predate the infection). Cell type and time point are not known. Sequencing was carried out using PBMCs or a T cell subset sorted from them (not recorded which). This CDR3 reads CASSPGGTVNIQYF. The CDR3 DNA follows: TGTGCCAGCAGTCCCGGGGGCACGGTCAACATTCAGTACTTC.